Shown below are 27 T cell receptor beta chains from a single sample sequenced in a study of T-cell memory formation after mild COVID-19. Each CDR3 protein is one row after TCRdb ran MiXCR on the 5' RACE reads. The sample has roughly 560,000 distinct CDR3 sequences, around 21% seen once. The sample was PBMCs or a T cell subset sorted from them (not recorded which). The receptors here all came from an adult woman who had mild COVID-19 (a few samples of this study predate the infection). Cell type and time point are not known.

This clonotype was counted a few times. The chain links TRBV6-6 to TRBJ2-7; 7 bases agree with TRBD1. Germline assignment: CDR1 MNHNY and CDR2 SVGAGI (reference sequence). This CDR3 spans 12 amino acids. Trimming took 5 bases from V and 5 from J; bases not matched to a gene: 3. The CDR3 is CASSTTGDEQYF. DNA for the CDR3: TGTGCCAGCAGTACCACAGGGGACGAGCAGTACTTC.

This clonotype was counted a few times. The V and J genes are TRBV24-1 and TRBJ2-2; TRBD1 aligns across 10 bases. The CDR3 consists of 13 residues. The J segment lost 6 bases and the V segment lost 10 bases, leaving 4 bases of the junction unmatched. The V gene's germline CDR1 is KGHDR and CDR2 SFDVKD. The CDR3 sequence is CATTGGDAGELFF. For the CDR3, the DNA is TGTGCCACGACAGGGGGCGACGCCGGGGAGCTGTTTTTT.

The table lists this clonotype with many counts. The V gene is TRBV2, the J gene TRBJ2-3; D ambiguous. The V end lost 7 bases, the J end lost 6 bases, and 8 bases lay between the germline ends. The CDR3 has 11 amino acids. Germline loops: CDR1 SNHLY, CDR2 FYNNEI. CDR3 amino acids: CASTLGDTQYF. CDR3 bases: TGTGCCAGCACTCTGGGGGATACGCAGTATTTT.

The chain uses TRBV6-5 and TRBJ2-2; 12 positions match TRBD2. This CDR3 spans 17 amino acids. Germline V lookup: CDR1 MNHEY, CDR2 SVGAGI. Germline trimming cut 5 bases from V and 7 bases from J; bases unmatched to any gene: 11. CDR3 region: CASSVLAGGPKGGELFF. CDR3 DNA sequence: TGTGCCAGCAGTGTTCTAGCGGGAGGGCCGAAGGGCGGGGAGCTGTTTTTT.

The chain recombines TRBV12-5 with TRBJ2-3; no firm D call. Trimming stripped 1 base from V and 0 bases from J, with 8 bases between. The CDR3 length is 15 residues. CDR1 and CDR2 from the germline V gene are LGHNT and FRNRAP. CDR3 sequence: CASGLEETSTDTQYF. CDR3 bases: TGTGCTAGTGGTTTGGAGGAAACTAGCACAGATACGCAGTATTTT.

This clonotype was detected a few times. The chain links TRBV7-2 to TRBJ2-2, with no clear D. Germline CDR1 and CDR2: SGHTA and FQGNSA. Trimming shortened V by 3 bases and J by 1 base, and 6 bases separated the two germline ends. The CDR3 runs 14 residues. The CDR3 nucleotides are TGTGCCAGCAGCTTCGCTCAGAACACCGGGGAGCTGTTTTTT. This translates into CASSFAQNTGELFF. The full variable domain, completed using reference TRBV7-2 and TRBJ2-2, is GAGVSQSPSNKVTEKGKDVELRCDPISGHTALYWYRQSLGQGLEFLIYFQGNSAPDKSGLPSDRFSAERTGGSVSTLTIQRTQQEDSAVYLCASSFAQNTGELFFGEGSRLTVL.

The rearrangement joins TRBV5-1 to TRBJ2-6; D remains unclear. V dropped 0 bases and J dropped 4 bases, with 8 bases sitting between them. The CDR3 has 15 amino acids. In germline, CDR1 is SGHRS, CDR2 YFSETQ. Here the CDR3 DNA reads TGCGCCAGCAGCTTGGTGGTCGGCGGGGCCAACGTCCTGACTTTC. Amino acids: CASSLVVGGANVLTF.

The gene calls are TRBV19 and TRBJ1-1; maybe TRBD1 (6 bases). The V gene's germline CDR1 is LNHDA and CDR2 SQIVND (reference sequence). V lost 6 bases, J lost 1 base, and 9 bases lay in between. The CDR3 runs to 13 residues. The CDR3 region has the DNA TGTGCCAGTAGGCCGACAGGGAACACTGAAGCTTTCTTT. Amino acids: CASRPTGNTEAFF. The complete variable domain, with remaining parts taken from reference TRBV19 and TRBJ1-1, reads DGGITQSPKYLFRKEGQNVTLSCEQNLNHDAMYWYRQDPGQGLRLIYYSQIVNDFQKGDIAEGYSVSREKKESFPLTVTSAQKNPTAFYLCASRPTGNTEAFFGQGTRLTVV.

This clonotype turned up a few times. This chain connects TRBV7-9 to TRBJ1-1; perhaps TRBD1 as D (6 bases). This CDR3 spans 17 amino acids. Germline CDR1 and CDR2: SEHNR and FQNEAQ (reference sequence). Trimming shortened V by 5 bases and J by 0 bases, and 19 bases separated the two germline ends. CDR3 DNA sequence: TGTGCCAGCAGCCCCGTGGGGGCACTCCTCATGAACACTGAAGCTTTCTTT. The encoded protein is CASSPVGALLMNTEAFF. The entire variable domain, with the rest obtained from reference TRBV7-9 and TRBJ1-1, is as follows: DTGVSQNPRHKITKRGQNVTFRCDPISEHNRLYWYRQTLGQGPEFLTYFQNEAQLEKSRLLSDRFSAERPKGSFSTLEIQRTEQGDSAMYLCASSPVGALLMNTEAFFGQGTRLTVV.

The chain uses TRBV6-4 and TRBJ1-2; TRBD1 agrees at 11 bases. With 6 bases clipped from V and 5 bases from J, the junction kept 5 bases outside the gene matches. CDR3 length equals 14 residues. Germline V lookup: CDR1 MRHNA, CDR2 SNTAGT. The CDR3 loop reads CASSAGTGGYGYTF. The CDR3 nucleotides read TGTGCCAGCAGCGCCGGGACAGGGGGTTATGGCTACACCTTC.

This clonotype was found a few times. The chain carries TRBV15 and TRBJ1-5, with D possibly matching TRBD1 (6 bases). The CDR3 totals 17 residues. Germline assignment: CDR1 LNHNV and CDR2 YYDKDF (reference sequence). Between the trimmed V and J ends, which lost 3 bases and 4 bases, there was a span of 19 bases. Here the CDR3 DNA reads TGTGCCACCAGCAGGCGGGGGCGGGGGGTCCTGAATCAGCCCCAGCATTTT. It yields the protein CATSRRGRGVLNQPQHF.

This clonotype was observed a handful of times. This chain joins TRBV7-9 and TRBJ1-6, with D maybe TRBD1 (6 bases). Trimming removed 3 bases from V and 7 bases from J, with 16 bases in between. Germline V lookup: CDR1 SEHNR, CDR2 FQNEAQ (reference sequence). This CDR3 region has 16 residues. The CDR3 bases are TGTGCCAGCAGCTTCGGCGGGGGGGCTAGCAATTCACCCCTCCACTTT. It yields the protein CASSFGGGASNSPLHF.

The rearrangement uses TRBV30 and TRBJ1-5, with D perhaps matching TRBD1 (6 bases). Germline CDR1 GTSNPN, CDR2 SVGIG (reference sequence). V dropped 3 bases and J dropped 7 bases, with 13 bases sitting between them. This CDR3 is built from 13 residues. This chain's CDR3 is CAWRSEGGQPQHF. The CDR3 DNA reads TGTGCCTGGAGATCGGAGGGGGGGCAGCCCCAGCATTTT.

The rearrangement joins TRBV5-1 to TRBJ2-3, with D maybe TRBD1 (5 bases). The V and J ends lost 5 bases and 2 bases respectively, with 18 bases between them. Per germline, CDR1 SGHRS and CDR2 YFSETQ. The CDR3 extends over 16 amino acids. Written as DNA, the CDR3 is TGCGCCAGCAGTACAGGCGTGTACAGAAACACAGATACGCAGTATTTT. Translated: CASSTGVYRNTDTQYF.

The chain couples TRBV30 to TRBJ2-2; the D is unclear. Per the germline V gene, CDR1 is GTSNPN and CDR2 is SVGIG (reference sequence). The CDR3 runs to 13 residues. The ends were cut back, 3 bases at V and 4 bases at J, with 9 bases in the middle. The CDR3 is CAWRDQLTGELFF. The CDR3 DNA reads as TGTGCCTGGAGGGATCAACTCACCGGGGAGCTGTTTTTT. The variable domain in full, with the rest retrieved from reference TRBV30 and TRBJ2-2, is SQTIHQWPATLVQPVGSPLSLECTVEGTSNPNLYWYRQAAGRGLQLLFYSVGIGQISSEVPQNLSASRPQDRQFILSSKKLLLSDSGFYLCAWRDQLTGELFFGEGSRLTVL.

This chain uses TRBV10-3 with TRBJ2-7; 10 bases match TRBD2. V was clipped by 1 base and J by 3 bases; unmatched bases: 6. Looked up from germline, CDR1 is ENHRY and CDR2 is SYGVKD. The CDR3 is 16 residues long. In DNA, the CDR3 is TGTGCCATCAGTGAGTTTCCTAGCGGGGGAAACTACGAGCAGTACTTC. Amino acids: CAISEFPSGGNYEQYF.

V and J are TRBV28 and TRBJ2-1; a weak D match, TRBD1 (5 bases). Trimming cost V 2 bases and J 10 bases, with 12 bases left between them. The CDR3 has 13 amino acids. Looked up from germline, CDR1 is MDHEN and CDR2 is SYDVKM. CDR3 sequence: CASSLDWGWEQFF. DNA of the CDR3: TGTGCCAGCAGTTTAGATTGGGGCTGGGAGCAGTTCTTC. The full variable domain, in which reference TRBV28 and TRBJ2-1 provide the parts outside the CDR3, is DVKVTQSSRYLVKRTGEKVFLECVQDMDHENMFWYRQDPGLGLRLIYFSYDVKMKEKGDIPEGYSVSREKKERFSLILESASTNQTSMYLCASSLDWGWEQFFGPGTRLTVL.

Ten or more counts support this clonotype. The chain employs TRBV4-2 and TRBJ1-5; possibly TRBD1 for D (6 bases). Germline CDR1 reads LGHNA; CDR2 reads YNFKEQ. The CDR3 covers 16 residues. V was pared by 3 bases and J by 1 base, with 13 bases between. The CDR3 nucleotides read TGTGCCAGCAGCCAGGCCCCACAGGGAAGCAATCAGCCCCAGCATTTT. Residues: CASSQAPQGSNQPQHF.

The chain recombines TRBV29-1 with TRBJ1-1, with D perhaps matching TRBD1 (6 bases). Germline CDR1 reads SQVTM; CDR2 reads ANQGSEA. V was pared by 6 bases and J by 3 bases, with 14 bases between. The CDR3 consists of 13 residues. As DNA, the CDR3 is TGCAGCGTATCAGGGGCCGGGCACACTGAAGCTTTCTTT. Protein sequence: CSVSGAGHTEAFF.

The chain carries TRBV18 and TRBJ2-5, with unresolved D. The CDR3 spans 13 residues. The V end was cut by 4 bases, the J end by 4 bases, with 10 bases between. Germline V gene lookup returns CDR1 KGHSH and CDR2 LQKENI. In DNA form, the CDR3 reads TGTGCCAGCTCACGTCGGGTTGGAGAGACCCAGTACTTC. Its protein is CASSRRVGETQYF.

This sequence joins TRBV4-2 and TRBJ1-1; perhaps TRBD1 as D (5 bases). Germline loops: CDR1 LGHNA, CDR2 YNFKEQ. Trimming left V 0 bases short and J 4 bases short, with 15 bases between. The CDR3 contains 16 residues. CDR3 loop: CASSQEGALGGTEAFF. The CDR3 nucleotides are TGTGCCAGCAGCCAAGAAGGAGCCCTTGGGGGCACTGAAGCTTTCTTT.

The CDR3 sequence: CASSLVLGDQETQYF. The CDR3 DNA is TGCGCCAGCAGCTTGGTTTTAGGGGACCAAGAGACCCAGTACTTC. The chain uses TRBV5-1 and TRBJ2-5; TRBD1 is a possible D gene (5 bases). Trimming left V 0 bases short and J 0 bases short, with 9 bases between. This CDR3 is 15 amino acids long. Germline V gene sequence: CDR1 SGHRS, CDR2 YFSETQ.

This clonotype has only a few counts. The chain links TRBV29-1 to TRBJ2-1, with 8 bases identical to TRBD2. The ends lost 7 bases at V and 7 bases at J; junction bases unmatched: 9. Germline V lookup: CDR1 SQVTM, CDR2 ANQGSEA. The CDR3 sequence is 13 residues long. The CDR3 DNA reads as TGCAGCGCCGTCGGGGGCGGGGGGAATGAGCAGTTCTTC. Translating it yields CSAVGGGGNEQFF.

The CDR3 DNA reads TGTGCCAGTAGTACCCACCGTCTGGGTAGCGGGAGGCAGACAGATACGCAGTATTTT. Its protein is CASSTHRLGSGRQTDTQYF. V gene TRBV19 combines with J gene TRBJ2-3; 10 bases fit TRBD2. CDR3 length: 19 residues. V shed 4 bases and J 3 bases; nucleotides not matched to a gene: 16. Germline values: CDR1 LNHDA, CDR2 SQIVND (reference sequence).

This clonotype has just a few counts. The V call is TRBV18, the J call TRBJ2-1; tentative D call: TRBD2 (5 bases). Trimming stripped 8 bases from V and 0 bases from J, with 17 bases between. The CDR3 contains 16 residues. Germline CDR1 is KGHSH and CDR2 is LQKENI. The CDR3 region is CASTHRIGSSYNEQFF. The CDR3 bases are TGTGCCAGCACCCACCGAATAGGGAGCTCCTACAATGAGCAGTTCTTC.

The sample holds a few counts of this clonotype. V gene TRBV15 combines with J gene TRBJ1-2; no clear D. The CDR3 length is 15 residues. Between the trimmed V and J ends, which lost 0 bases and 8 bases, there was a span of 16 bases. Germline V gene sequence: CDR1 LNHNV, CDR2 YYDKDF (reference sequence). In DNA form, the CDR3 reads TGTGCCACCAGCAGAGATATGAGCGCGGATTCGGGCTACACCTTC. This encodes CATSRDMSADSGYTF.

This clonotype was detected many times. The chain uses TRBV5-1 and TRBJ2-2, with 11 bases identical to TRBD2. The CDR3 covers 14 residues. CDR1 SGHRS and CDR2 YFSETQ come from the germline V gene. V dropped 4 bases and J dropped 7; count of bases not matched to a gene: 3. This chain's CDR3 is CASSPGLAGGELFF. CDR3 nucleotide sequence: TGCGCCAGCAGCCCCGGACTAGCGGGCGGGGAGCTGTTTTTT.